This T cell receptor (beta chain) came from a study of circulating CD8 cells and anti-PD-1 response in melanoma. From live CD3+CD8+TCRalphabeta+ cells, four PD-1 and/or TIGIT subsets were sorted. TCR libraries were prepared from around 15 ng of total RNA with the QIAseq Immune Repertoire TCR panel. TCRdb fed the reads into MiXCR, producing one record per CDR3 protein. The sample has a few hundred distinct CDR3 sequences, 14% to 15% seen once; the top ten hold 42%. In its sample, this clonotype is medium-sized. Its antigen is unknown. Notes on the study in general: Under 7% of TRB clonotypes were shared between subsets at M1.

This CDR3 region has 15 residues. The V gene lost 0 bases and the J gene lost 0 bases, with 9 bases spanning the gap. The germline gives CDR1 LGHNA, CDR2 YNFKEQ. The sequencing here drew on CD8+ T cells from PBMCs, taken at baseline or after one month of anti-PD-1 therapy (not recorded which). J is TRBJ2-7 and V is TRBV4-2, with D perhaps TRBD2 (5 bases). This TCR was recovered from a human donor with melanoma. The donor label of this sample is uncertain. Some clones in this sample may be carry-over from other donors' samples. The CDR3 reads CASSQEPGSSYEQYF. The DNA of the CDR3 is TGTGCCAGCAGCCAAGAACCGGGGTCCTCCTACGAGCAGTACTTC.